This is a list of T cell receptor beta chains from one sample in a study of CD8+CD57+ T cells in acquired aplastic anemia. MiXCR, applied by TCRdb to the reads, yields one record per CDR3 protein. The table lists around 430,000 distinct CDR3 sequences, around 32% of them singletons. The sequencing input was sorted CD4+, CD8+, or CD8+CD57+ T cells (not recorded which) from PBMCs. These receptors all stem from a human donor with aplastic anemia. Both conserved end residues are part of each CDR3. A D gene is named only where the DNA matches it firmly.

D gene,V gene,J gene,CDR3 protein
NA,TRBV5-6,TRBJ1-2,CASSLVPGASYGYTF
TRBD1,TRBV5-1,TRBJ2-5,CASSLVPGGQETQYF
NA,TRBV20-1,TRBJ2-7,CSARGPNYEQYF
NA,TRBV9,TRBJ1-3,CASSETSSGNTIYF
NA,TRBV7-2,TRBJ1-6,CASSQRDPGNSPLHF
NA,TRBV6-5,TRBJ2-7,CASSYIDRSYEQYF
NA,TRBV7-3,TRBJ1-3,CASSPRAGAGNTIYF
TRBD2,TRBV29-1,TRBJ2-1,CSVHGGSGQFF
TRBD1,TRBV20-1,TRBJ2-3,CSARRQGASGTQYF
TRBD1,TRBV7-3,TRBJ1-1,CASSSGQELRTEAFF
TRBD2,TRBV2,TRBJ2-7,CASIDTGGEQYF
NA,TRBV10-3,TRBJ1-5,CAISPDSNQPQHF
NA,TRBV11-1,TRBJ2-1,CASSHRQASSYNEQFF
NA,TRBV15,TRBJ1-2,CATSSRPNPTYGYTF
NA,TRBV25-1,TRBJ1-1,CASRFKANTEAFF
NA,TRBV20-1,TRBJ2-7,CSATRAGDRSYEQYF
NA,TRBV12-5,TRBJ1-3,CASGSSRDGKLIAGNTIYF
NA,TRBV30,TRBJ2-7,CAWSSTGGDREPYEQYF
TRBD1,TRBV7-2,TRBJ1-2,CASSLAGTANYGYTF
NA,TRBV25-1,TRBJ1-5,CASRLSGGEKPQHF
NA,TRBV3-1,TRBJ2-7,CASSQADEVYEQYF
TRBD1,TRBV7-3,TRBJ1-4,CASSLTGTANEKLFF
NA,TRBV7-9,TRBJ1-1,CASSLVPGTAFF
TRBD2,TRBV29-1,TRBJ2-1,CSVVTSGSVDNEQFF
NA,TRBV10-3,TRBJ2-7,CAISESRFGRVDRKNEQYF
NA,TRBV6-2/TRBV6-3,TRBJ1-6,CASRPFGSMVSNSPLHF
NA,TRBV20-1,TRBJ2-7,CSASQGFEQYF
TRBD1,TRBV19,TRBJ1-5,CASEDRGRGNTNQPQHF
TRBD2,TRBV15,TRBJ2-7,CATSRASGGASGYEQYF
NA,TRBV7-9,TRBJ1-3,CASRDSISGNTIYF
TRBD1,TRBV4-2,TRBJ2-7,CASIIRRDRSRFTPPEQYF
NA,TRBV7-2,TRBJ2-7,CASSLEGSGYEQYF
TRBD2,TRBV10-1,TRBJ2-7,CAIGTTYEQYF
NA,TRBV7-8,TRBJ2-1,CASSRTAVHNEQFF
TRBD2,TRBV20-1,TRBJ2-1,CSARQSGGWGEQFF
NA,TRBV10-3,TRBJ2-7,CAVRANWDGTYEQYF
TRBD1,TRBV10-1,TRBJ1-5,CASRRRDSYSNQPQHF
TRBD1,TRBV20-1,TRBJ2-2,CSAGQGNTGELFF
NA,TRBV9,TRBJ1-2,CASSVAGSYTF
NA,TRBV19,TRBJ2-7,CASSKGQTYEQYF
NA,TRBV7-8,TRBJ2-6,CAIQGQSSGANVLTF
NA,TRBV19,TRBJ1-4,CASKEGEKLFF
NA,TRBV25-1,TRBJ2-5,CASSEWGTGPGETQYF
NA,TRBV2,TRBJ2-7,CASSQTSSEQYF
NA,TRBV2,TRBJ1-5,CASRLQGNQPQHF
NA,TRBV4-2,TRBJ1-3,CASSQGPLTGNTIYF
NA,TRBV7-3,TRBJ2-1,CASSLIGTEQFF
NA,TRBV19,TRBJ2-2,CASTTYQGNTGELFF
NA,TRBV20-1,TRBJ1-5,CSASEARGNQPQHF
NA,TRBV29-1,TRBJ1-3,CSGGSGLNTIYF
TRBD1,TRBV10-3,TRBJ1-5,CAISEGIGGTMPQHF
TRBD2,TRBV28,TRBJ2-7,CASSRLAAYEQYF